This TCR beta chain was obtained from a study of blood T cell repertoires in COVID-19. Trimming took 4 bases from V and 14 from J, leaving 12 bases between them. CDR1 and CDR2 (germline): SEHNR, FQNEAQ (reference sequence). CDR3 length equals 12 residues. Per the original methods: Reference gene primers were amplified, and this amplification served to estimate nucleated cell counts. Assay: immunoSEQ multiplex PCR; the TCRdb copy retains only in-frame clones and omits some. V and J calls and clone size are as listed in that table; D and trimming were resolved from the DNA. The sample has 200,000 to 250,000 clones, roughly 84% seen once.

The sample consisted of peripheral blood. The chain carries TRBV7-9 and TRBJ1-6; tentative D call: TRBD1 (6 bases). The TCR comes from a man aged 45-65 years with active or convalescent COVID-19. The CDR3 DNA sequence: TGTGCCAGCAGCTCCGAGGGGGGGACCCTCCACTTT. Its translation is CASSSEGGTLHF.